The 27 T cell receptor beta chains given below trace back to one sample, sequenced in a study of blood T cells in healthy people across ages. A second roughly 7 to 12 cycle PCR used barcoded and J-beta primers. Via MiXCR, TCRdb re-called the 5' RACE reads, giving one row per CDR3 protein. The top ten hold about 20% of the sample, which has just over 1 million distinct CDR3 sequences, 40% to 55% seen once. Sequencing used blood. Every receptor here comes from a woman in her sixties or seventies in good health.

The chain links TRBV7-9 to TRBJ1-2; no clear D gene. The V gene lost 5 bases and the J gene lost 6 bases, with 13 bases spanning the gap. The germline V gene has CDR1 SEHNR and CDR2 FQNEAQ (reference sequence). The CDR3 contains 13 residues. Here the CDR3 DNA reads TGTGCCAGCAGCCCCTCTGCTGGGGATGGCTACACCTTC. Translation: CASSPSAGDGYTF.

This clonotype has a handful of counts. The V gene is TRBV7-3, the J gene TRBJ2-1, with 7 positions matching TRBD2. CDR1 is SGHTA and CDR2 is FQGTGA in the germline V gene. Unmatched junction bases numbered 6, after V lost 0 bases and J lost 7 bases. This CDR3 region has 15 residues. The CDR3 loop reads CASSLTSTSSNEQFF. CDR3 coding DNA: TGTGCCAGCAGCTTAACCTCGACTAGCTCAAATGAGCAGTTCTTC.

The gene calls are TRBV28 and TRBJ2-1; TRBD2 matches at 11 bases. Germline CDR1 reads MDHEN; CDR2 reads SYDVKM. The CDR3 consists of 16 residues. Unmatched junction bases numbered 4, after V lost 5 bases and J lost 1 base. The CDR3 nucleotides read TGTGCCAGCAGTCCTTCTAGCGGGAGGTCCTACAATGAGCAGTTCTTC. Translation: CASSPSSGRSYNEQFF. Drawing the rest from reference TRBV28 and TRBJ2-1, the complete variable domain is DVKVTQSSRYLVKRTGEKVFLECVQDMDHENMFWYRQDPGLGLRLIYFSYDVKMKEKGDIPEGYSVSREKKERFSLILESASTNQTSMYLCASSPSSGRSYNEQFFGPGTRLTVL.

Of note for this clonotype: A junction boundary mismatches the germline segment, possibly from a read error. The chain has TRBV14 and TRBJ2-6, with 7 bases matching TRBD1. CDR1 and CDR2 (germline): SGHDN, FVKESK. The CDR3 length is 17 residues. The CDR3, as DNA: TGTGCCAGCAGCCAAGACGGGACAGACTCTGGGGCCAGCGTCCTGACTTTC. Amino acid sequence: CASSQDGTDSGASVLTF.

This clonotype occurred once. The CDR3 nucleotides read TGTGCCAGCAGCTTAGGGAATTGGGGCGGGAGAATCTACGAGCAGTACTTC. It is translated as CASSLGNWGGRIYEQYF. The chain is built from TRBV7-8 and TRBJ2-7, with TRBD2 identical over 7 bases. Trimming removed 1 base from V and 3 bases from J; junction bases left unmatched: 12. Germline V lookup: CDR1 SGHVS, CDR2 FQNEAQ. This CDR3 is built from 17 residues.

This clonotype appeared a few times. J is TRBJ2-7 and V is TRBV20-1; D ambiguous. Germline loops: CDR1 DFQATT, CDR2 SNEGSKA (reference sequence). The V end lost 4 bases, the J end lost 2 bases, and 6 bases lay between the germline ends. CDR3 length: 11 amino acids. In DNA form, the CDR3 reads TGCAGTGCTACCCCCGCCTACGAGCAGTACTTC. Residues: CSATPAYEQYF.

The V and J genes are TRBV6-5 and TRBJ2-3; 10 bases map to TRBD2. CDR1 and CDR2 (germline): MNHEY, SVGAGI. V shed 4 bases, J shed 5 bases, and the junction held 12 bases outside the gene matches. The CDR3 is 17 residues long. The CDR3 loop is CASSSLLAGEPRDTQYF. The DNA for the CDR3 is TGTGCCAGCAGTTCCCTTCTAGCGGGAGAGCCCCGAGATACGCAGTATTTT.

This chain links TRBV28 with TRBJ1-1; tentative D call: TRBD1 (6 bases). Trimming left V 2 bases short and J 0 bases short, with 10 bases between. The V gene's germline CDR1 is MDHEN and CDR2 SYDVKM. CDR3 size: 15 residues. The CDR3 DNA is TGTGCCAGCAGTTTAAGGACAGTCATGAACACTGAAGCTTTCTTT. This encodes CASSLRTVMNTEAFF.

This clonotype was seen a handful of times. J is TRBJ2-7 and V is TRBV25-1, with 7 bases aligning to TRBD1. V lost 6 bases to trimming and J lost 2 bases; unmatched junction nucleotides: 7. This CDR3 spans 14 amino acids. CDR1 and CDR2 (germline): MGHDK, SYGVNS. CDR3 protein: CASSDRAPAYEQYF. As DNA, the CDR3 is TGTGCCAGCAGCGACAGGGCCCCTGCCTACGAGCAGTACTTC.

The chain couples TRBV20-1 to TRBJ2-1; 9 positions match TRBD2. Trimming cost V 6 bases and J 8 bases; bases outside gene matches: 20. This CDR3 is 17 amino acids long. Germline loops: CDR1 DFQATT, CDR2 SNEGSKA (reference sequence). The CDR3 nucleotides are TGCAGTGCCTGCACCCCCGGGGTAGCGGGAGTCGTCGATGAGCAGTTCTTC. This sequence encodes CSACTPGVAGVVDEQFF.

This clonotype was found a few times. The chain is built from TRBV5-5 and TRBJ2-3, with 8 bases aligning to TRBD2. J was trimmed by 2 bases and V by 0 bases; bases with no gene match: 8. This CDR3 has 17 residues. Germline V gene lookup returns CDR1 SGHKS and CDR2 YYEKEE (reference sequence). The CDR3: CASSLVAAGGITDTQYF. For the CDR3, the DNA is TGTGCCAGCAGCTTGGTGGCGGCGGGAGGAATCACAGATACGCAGTATTTT. The whole variable domain, remainder taken from reference TRBV5-5 and TRBJ2-3, is DAGVTQSPTHLIKTRGQQVTLRCSPISGHKSVSWYQQVLGQGPQFIFQYYEKEERGRGNFPDRFSARQFPNYSSELNVNALLLGDSALYLCASSLVAAGGITDTQYFGPGTRLTVL.

The gene calls are TRBV10-3 and TRBJ2-5, with 10 bases identical to TRBD1. CDR1 is ENHRY and CDR2 is SYGVKD in the germline V gene. CDR3 length: 15 residues. V lost 5 bases and J lost 2; bases outside the gene matches: 5. This CDR3 reads CAISPGQGTQETQYF. The CDR3 bases are TGTGCCATCAGTCCGGGACAGGGGACTCAAGAGACCCAGTACTTC.

V usage is TRBV4-1 and J usage is TRBJ2-1; 11 bases align to TRBD1. This CDR3 is built from 17 residues. V was pared by 4 bases and J by 8 bases, with 13 bases of the junction left unmatched. Germline V gene sequence: CDR1 MGHRA, CDR2 YSYEKL. The CDR3 sequence: CASSRSPGTGGWDEQFF. DNA of the CDR3: TGCGCCAGCAGCCGGTCACCCGGGACAGGGGGTTGGGATGAGCAGTTCTTC.

Note on this clonotype: Germline is not matched at one junction end, which may reflect a read error. V gene TRBV2 combines with J gene TRBJ2-1; 8 bases map to TRBD2. There are 15 residues in the CDR3. Germline lookup yields CDR1 SNHLY and CDR2 FYNNEI. Written as DNA, the CDR3 is TGTGCCGGCAGTGGGAGCGGGGGTTCCCAAAATGAGCAGTTCTTC. Translating it yields CAGSGSGGSQNEQFF.

This clonotype has only one observation. The J gene is TRBJ2-7, the V gene TRBV20-1; a weak D match, TRBD1 (5 bases). The V end lost 0 bases, the J end lost 3 bases, and 12 bases lay between the germline ends. This CDR3 contains 14 residues. In germline, CDR1 is DFQATT, CDR2 SNEGSKA (reference sequence). As DNA, the CDR3 is TGCAGTGCTAGAGATGCGAAGGGGAACTACGAGCAGTACTTC. As protein: CSARDAKGNYEQYF.

This clonotype was counted a few times. The chain uses TRBV25-1 and TRBJ2-5, with D uncertain. The CDR3 covers 16 residues. The germline CDR1 and CDR2 sequences are MGHDK and SYGVNS. Trimming stripped 2 bases from V and 0 bases from J, with 13 bases between. DNA of the CDR3: TGTGCCAGCAGTGAACCCCTTTCCTGGTACCAAGAGACCCAGTACTTC. Amino acids: CASSEPLSWYQETQYF.

The V call is TRBV12-3 or TRBV12-4, the J call TRBJ2-2; weak D call: TRBD1 (6 bases). CDR3 length equals 16 residues. Trimming stripped 2 bases from V and 7 bases from J, with 17 bases between. In DNA form, the CDR3 reads TGTGCCAGCAGTTTAAGGCGTGGGGGCTGGGGCGGGGAGCTGTTTTTT. Translated, it gives CASSLRRGGWGGELFF.

The chain combines TRBV5-1 with TRBJ2-1; 10 bases fit TRBD2. With 3 bases clipped from V and 3 bases from J, the junction kept 12 bases outside the gene matches. Per the germline V gene, CDR1 is SGHRS and CDR2 is YFSETQ. This CDR3 has 18 amino acids. The CDR3: CASSSGLAVPSSYNEQFF. CDR3 DNA sequence: TGCGCCAGCAGCTCCGGACTAGCGGTCCCGTCGAGCTACAATGAGCAGTTCTTC.

The chain recombines TRBV11-2 with TRBJ2-1; 9 nucleotides line up with TRBD2. In germline, CDR1 is SGHAT, CDR2 FQNNGV. The V gene end was trimmed by 0 bases and the J gene end by 6 bases; junction bases not matched to a gene: 9. This CDR3 contains 17 residues. CDR3 amino acids: CASSLERREGLRNEQFF. The CDR3 bases are TGTGCCAGCAGCTTAGAACGGCGGGAGGGCCTTCGCAATGAGCAGTTCTTC.

This clonotype occurred a few times. The V gene is TRBV10-3, the J gene TRBJ2-1; TRBD2 matches at 10 bases. This CDR3 region has 19 residues. The germline V gene has CDR1 ENHRY and CDR2 SYGVKD. J gave up 4 bases and V 1 base, and 13 bases lay outside the gene matches. For the CDR3, the DNA is TGTGCCATCAGTGAGTTAATAGCGGGAGGCCAAAGTCAATACAATGAGCAGTTCTTC. This sequence encodes CAISELIAGGQSQYNEQFF.

This clonotype was picked up a small number of times. The chain recombines TRBV7-8 with TRBJ2-5; 7 bases agree with TRBD2. V was pared by 5 bases and J by 2 bases, with 2 bases of the junction left unmatched. CDR1 and CDR2 (germline): SGHVS, FQNEAQ. The CDR3 has 13 amino acids. The CDR3 region is CASSTGLQETQYF. CDR3 nucleotide sequence: TGTGCCAGCAGCACGGGACTACAAGAGACCCAGTACTTC.

This clonotype appeared a single time. Its ends do not fully match the called genes, so a read error is possible. V usage is TRBV6-6 and J usage is TRBJ2-7; 11 positions match TRBD2. Per germline, CDR1 MNHNY and CDR2 SVGAGI (reference sequence). The CDR3 has 13 amino acids. As DNA, the CDR3 is TGTGCCCGCAGCACTAGCGGGAGCTACGAGCAGTACTTC. Translated, it gives CARSTSGSYEQYF.

The chain combines TRBV7-9 with TRBJ2-7; TRBD1 aligns across 7 bases. Germline loops: CDR1 SEHNR, CDR2 FQNEAQ (reference sequence). CDR3 length: 14 amino acids. Trimming took 4 bases from V and 6 from J; bases not matched to a gene: 9. CDR3 DNA: TGTGCCAGCAGCTGGGACAGCGCGTCGGGCGAGCAGTACTTC. Its translation is CASSWDSASGEQYF.

The chain carries TRBV11-1 and TRBJ2-1; D gene uncertain. The CDR3 loop spans 13 amino acids. CDR1 SGHAT and CDR2 FQDESV come from the germline V gene (reference sequence). With 0 bases removed from V and 9 bases from J, the gap between germline ends came to 9 bases. The CDR3 nucleotides read TGTGCCAGCAGCTTAGCCCGCATGGGTGAGCAGTTCTTC. Translation gives CASSLARMGEQFF.

This chain links TRBV29-1 with TRBJ1-2; 7 bases align to TRBD1. CDR1 is SQVTM, CDR2 ANQGSEA, per germline. With 6 bases clipped from V and 6 bases from J, the junction kept 13 bases outside the gene matches. The CDR3 runs to 14 residues. The CDR3 loop is CSVNRGLGLHGYTF. For the CDR3, the DNA is TGCAGCGTCAACAGGGGTTTAGGCTTGCATGGCTACACCTTC.

The chain employs TRBV29-1 and TRBJ2-1; 7 positions match TRBD1. The CDR3 is made up of 14 amino acids. Germline V gene data show CDR1 as SQVTM and CDR2 as ANQGSEA. J was trimmed by 3 bases and V by 5 bases; bases with no gene match: 7. Written as DNA, the CDR3 is TGCAGCGTTAAAAACAGGGGAAGCTACAATGAGCAGTTCTTC. Translation gives CSVKNRGSYNEQFF.

The table lists this clonotype with a few counts. V is TRBV10-3 and J is TRBJ1-5; D gene uncertain. Deletions cut 0 bases from V and 2 bases from J, with 11 bases between. The CDR3 length is 16 residues. Per germline, CDR1 ENHRY and CDR2 SYGVKD. As DNA, the CDR3 is TGTGCCATCAGTGAGTCTAAGGGTAGTGGCAATCAGCCCCAGCATTTT. It encodes CAISESKGSGNQPQHF.